This paragraph covers one TCR beta chain sequence. One end of the junction varies from germline; a read error may be responsible. This sample is part of a study of blood T cells in healthy people across ages. CDR1 and CDR2 (germline): SQVTM, ANQGSEA. The length of the CDR3 is 14 residues. A sample-barcoded 5' primer and a J-beta primer mix were used in a second PCR of roughly 7 to 11 cycles. Each CDR3 protein is one row after TCRdb ran MiXCR on the 5' RACE reads. The table shows hundreds of thousands of distinct CDR3 sequences, with around 21% occurring only once. This sequence originates from an older man in good health. The chain is built from TRBV29-1 and TRBJ2-7; perhaps TRBD2 as D (7 bases). The source material was blood. The CDR3 DNA reads as TGCAGCGCCAGAGGGGGGGGCACAGCCTACGAGCAGCACTTC. It yields the protein CSARGGGTAYEQHF.